The table lists the clone carrying this T cell receptor (beta chain) with many counts. V lost 5 bases, J lost 3 bases, and 5 bases stayed unmatched. CDR1 is MRHNA, CDR2 SNTAGT, per germline. The CDR3 has 15 residues. This specimen comes from a study of shared clonotypes between healthy human individuals. Original processing notes: Junction-only immunoSEQ data arrived without quality scores, meaning filtering differed. Profiling relied on immunoSEQ multiplex PCR, and the TCRdb table lists in-frame clones only, not all of them. V, J and clone size derive from that table, while D and trimming were established from the DNA sequence. The sample lists about 480,000 clones; more than 65% were seen once.

The clonotype comes from a woman in her 40s in good health. Some clones in this sample may be carry-over from other donors' samples. Sequencing input: PBMCs. The gene calls are TRBV6-4 and TRBJ2-2; TRBD1 matches at 8 bases. The CDR3 region is CASSQGASDTGELFF. The CDR3 DNA follows: TGTGCCAGCAGTCAGGGGGCTTCGGACACCGGGGAGCTGTTTTTT.